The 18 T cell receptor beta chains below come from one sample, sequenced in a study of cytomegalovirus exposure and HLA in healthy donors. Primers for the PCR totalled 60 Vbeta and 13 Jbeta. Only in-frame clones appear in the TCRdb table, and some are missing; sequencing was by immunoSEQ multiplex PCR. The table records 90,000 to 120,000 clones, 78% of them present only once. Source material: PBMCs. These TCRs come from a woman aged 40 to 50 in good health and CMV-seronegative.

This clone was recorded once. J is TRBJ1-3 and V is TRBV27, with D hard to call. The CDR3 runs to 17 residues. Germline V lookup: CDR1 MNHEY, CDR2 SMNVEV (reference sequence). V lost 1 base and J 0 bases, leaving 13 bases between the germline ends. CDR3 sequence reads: CASSLYFQAYSGNTIYF. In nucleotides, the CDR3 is TGTGCCAGCAGTTTATACTTTCAGGCCTACTCTGGAAACACCATATATTTT.

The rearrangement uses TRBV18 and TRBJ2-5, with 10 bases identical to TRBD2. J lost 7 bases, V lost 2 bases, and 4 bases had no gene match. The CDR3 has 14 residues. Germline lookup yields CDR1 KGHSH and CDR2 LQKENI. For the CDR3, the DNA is TGTGCCAGCTCACCATCTAGCGGGAGTGTGACCCAGTACTTC. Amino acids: CASSPSSGSVTQYF. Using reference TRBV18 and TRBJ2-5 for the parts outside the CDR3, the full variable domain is NAGVMQNPRHLVRRRGQEARLRCSPMKGHSHVYWYRQLPEEGLKFMVYLQKENIIDESGMPKERFSAEFPKEGPSILRIQQVVRGDSAAYFCASSPSSGSVTQYFGPGTRLLVL.

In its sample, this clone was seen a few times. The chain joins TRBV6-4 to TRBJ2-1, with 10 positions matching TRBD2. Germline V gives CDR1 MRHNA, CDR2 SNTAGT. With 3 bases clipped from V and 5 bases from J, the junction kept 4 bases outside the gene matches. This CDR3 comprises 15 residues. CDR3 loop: CASSEKAGGHNEQFF. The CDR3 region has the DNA TGTGCCAGCAGTGAAAAAGCGGGAGGGCACAATGAGCAGTTCTTC.

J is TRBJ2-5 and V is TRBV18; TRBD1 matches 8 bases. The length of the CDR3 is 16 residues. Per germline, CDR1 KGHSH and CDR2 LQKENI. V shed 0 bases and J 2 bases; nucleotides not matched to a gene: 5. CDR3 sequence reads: CASSPPGQGGQETQYF. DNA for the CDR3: TGTGCCAGCTCACCACCCGGACAGGGCGGGCAAGAGACCCAGTACTTC.

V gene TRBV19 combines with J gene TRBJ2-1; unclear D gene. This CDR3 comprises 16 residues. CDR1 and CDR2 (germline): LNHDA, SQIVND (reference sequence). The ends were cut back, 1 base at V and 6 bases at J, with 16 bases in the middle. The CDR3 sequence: CASSIVETPPGNEQFF. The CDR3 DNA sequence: TGTGCCAGTAGTATAGTTGAGACTCCGCCGGGCAATGAGCAGTTCTTC.

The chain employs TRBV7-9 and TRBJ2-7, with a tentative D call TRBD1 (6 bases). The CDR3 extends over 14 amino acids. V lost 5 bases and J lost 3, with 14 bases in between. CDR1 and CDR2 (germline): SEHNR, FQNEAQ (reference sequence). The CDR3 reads CASSVSFRGYEQYF. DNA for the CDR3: TGTGCCAGCAGCGTTTCCTTCAGGGGCTACGAGCAGTACTTC. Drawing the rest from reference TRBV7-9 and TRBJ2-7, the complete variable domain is DTGVSQNPRHKITKRGQNVTFRCDPISEHNRLYWYRQTLGQGPEFLTYFQNEAQLEKSRLLSDRFSAERPKGSFSTLEIQRTEQGDSAMYLCASSVSFRGYEQYFGPGTRLTVT.

Here the CDR3 DNA reads TGTGCCAGCCTTGCCGGAGGGGAGACCCAGTACTTC. This encodes CASLAGGETQYF. The V and J genes are TRBV6-6 and TRBJ2-5, with D perhaps TRBD2 (6 bases). V lost 8 bases to trimming and J lost 5 bases, with 12 bases between them. In germline, CDR1 is MNHNY, CDR2 SVGAGI (reference sequence). The CDR3 has 12 amino acids.

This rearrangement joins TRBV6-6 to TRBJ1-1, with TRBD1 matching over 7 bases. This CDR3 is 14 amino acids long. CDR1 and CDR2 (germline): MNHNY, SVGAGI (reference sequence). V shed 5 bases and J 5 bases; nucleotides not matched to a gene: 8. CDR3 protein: CASSPRQGRTEAFF. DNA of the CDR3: TGTGCCAGCAGTCCCAGACAGGGCAGGACTGAAGCTTTCTTT.

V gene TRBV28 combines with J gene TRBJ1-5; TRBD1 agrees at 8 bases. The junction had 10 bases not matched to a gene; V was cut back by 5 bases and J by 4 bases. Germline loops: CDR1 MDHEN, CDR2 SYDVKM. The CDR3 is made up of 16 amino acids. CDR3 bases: TGTGCCAGCAGTCTGGGTGGACAGGGCTGGAATCAGCCCCAGCATTTT. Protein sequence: CASSLGGQGWNQPQHF.

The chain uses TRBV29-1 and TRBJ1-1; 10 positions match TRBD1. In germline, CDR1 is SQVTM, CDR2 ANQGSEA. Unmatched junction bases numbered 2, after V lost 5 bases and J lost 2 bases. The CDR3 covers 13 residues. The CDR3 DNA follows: TGCAGCGTTCGGACAGGGGGAAACACTGAAGCTTTCTTT. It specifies CSVRTGGNTEAFF.

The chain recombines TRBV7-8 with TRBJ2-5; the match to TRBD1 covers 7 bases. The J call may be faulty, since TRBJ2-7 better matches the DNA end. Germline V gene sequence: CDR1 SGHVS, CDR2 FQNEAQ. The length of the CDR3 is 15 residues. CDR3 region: CASSSSTGTVYEQYF. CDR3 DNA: TGTGCCAGCAGCTCCTCGACAGGGACCGTTTACGAGCAGTACTTC.

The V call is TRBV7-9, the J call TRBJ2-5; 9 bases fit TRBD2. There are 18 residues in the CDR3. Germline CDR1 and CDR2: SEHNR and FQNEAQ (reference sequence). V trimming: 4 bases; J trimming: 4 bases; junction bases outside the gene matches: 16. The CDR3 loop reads CASSSQGGGGRARETQYF. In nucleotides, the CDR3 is TGTGCCAGCAGCTCCCAAGGCGGGGGCGGGAGGGCTAGAGAGACCCAGTACTTC.

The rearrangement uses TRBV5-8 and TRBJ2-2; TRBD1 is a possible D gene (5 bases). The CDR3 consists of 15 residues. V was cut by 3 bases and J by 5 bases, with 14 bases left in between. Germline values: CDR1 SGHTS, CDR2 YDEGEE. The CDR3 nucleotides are TGTGCCAGCAGCTCCCCGGTAGGGGAAACCGGGGAGCTGTTTTTT. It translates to CASSSPVGETGELFF.

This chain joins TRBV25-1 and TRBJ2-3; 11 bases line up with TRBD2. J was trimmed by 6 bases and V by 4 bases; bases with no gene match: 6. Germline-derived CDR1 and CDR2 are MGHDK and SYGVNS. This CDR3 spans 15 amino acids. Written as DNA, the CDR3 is TGTGCCAGCAGTGTAGGAGTAGCGGGAGGGGATACGCAGTATTTT. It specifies CASSVGVAGGDTQYF.

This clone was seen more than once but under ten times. The DNA of the CDR3 is TGTGCCAGCGATCGACTTATAAGCTCCTACGAGCAGTACTTC. This sequence encodes CASDRLISSYEQYF. The chain has TRBV7-9 and TRBJ2-7; D remains unclear. The CDR3 length is 14 residues. Germline loops: CDR1 SEHNR, CDR2 FQNEAQ (reference sequence). Trimming took off 8 bases at V and 0 bases at J, with 14 bases between the two ends. The whole variable domain, remainder taken from reference TRBV7-9 and TRBJ2-7, is DTGVSQNPRHKITKRGQNVTFRCDPISEHNRLYWYRQTLGQGPEFLTYFQNEAQLEKSRLLSDRFSAERPKGSFSTLEIQRTEQGDSAMYLCASDRLISSYEQYFGPGTRLTVT.

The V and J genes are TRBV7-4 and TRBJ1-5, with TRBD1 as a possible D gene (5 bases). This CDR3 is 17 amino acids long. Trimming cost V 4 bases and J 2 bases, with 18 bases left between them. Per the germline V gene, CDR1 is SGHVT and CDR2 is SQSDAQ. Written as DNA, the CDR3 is TGTGCCAGCAGCTCACCGGGGGGGGATGGGCGCAATCAGCCCCAGCATTTT. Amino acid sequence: CASSSPGGDGRNQPQHF. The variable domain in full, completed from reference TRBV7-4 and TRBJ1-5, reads GAGVSQSPRYKVAKRGRDVALRCDSISGHVTLYWYRQTLGQGSEVLTYSQSDAQRDKSGRPSGRFSAERPERSVSTLKIQRTEQGDSAVYLCASSSPGGDGRNQPQHFGDGTRLSIL.

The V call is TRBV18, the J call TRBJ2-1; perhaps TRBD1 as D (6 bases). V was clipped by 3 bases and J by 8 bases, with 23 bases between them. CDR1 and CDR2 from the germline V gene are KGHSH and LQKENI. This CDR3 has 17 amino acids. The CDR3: CASSPSSRGWGLDEQFF. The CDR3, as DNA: TGTGCCAGCTCACCGTCCTCCCGCGGATGGGGGCTGGATGAGCAGTTCTTC.

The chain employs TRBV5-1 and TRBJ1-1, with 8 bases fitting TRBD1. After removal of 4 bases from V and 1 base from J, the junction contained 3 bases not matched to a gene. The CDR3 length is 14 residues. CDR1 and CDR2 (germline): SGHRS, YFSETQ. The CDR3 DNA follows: TGCGCCAGCAGCCCGGACAGGGCGAACACTGAAGCTTTCTTT. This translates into CASSPDRANTEAFF.